The T cell receptor beta chain described here comes from a study of T cell therapy after organ transplantation. Assay used: immunoSEQ multiplex PCR; TCRdb lists only in-frame clones, some missing. The repertoire has 40,000 to 60,000 clones, 85% to 95% of them found once; the top ten carry about 3.1%. This CDR3 has 17 residues. The trim removed 3 bases at V and 1 base at J, leaving 12 bases unmatched. Germline V CDR1 and CDR2: SNHLY, FYNNEI. On this clone: Its cognate antigen is unknown.

This receptor was obtained from a human patient who had received a solid organ transplant and had CMV disease. V usage is TRBV2 and J usage is TRBJ2-7; 7 nucleotides agree with TRBD1. This sample comprised CD8+ T cells from blood, obtained before autologous CMV-specific T cell therapy. CDR3 bases: TGTGCCAGCAGTGACGAGACGGGACAGACAAATTCCTACGAGCAGTACTTC. Protein product: CASSDETGQTNSYEQYF.